This is a list of T cell receptor beta chains from one sample in a study of human T cells and chemical hapten exposure. TCRdb redid the calling of the RACE reads with MiXCR, one entry per CDR3 protein. The table lists approximately 400,000 distinct CDR3 sequences, 4% to 6% of them singletons, with around 2.6% in the top ten. Sequences were derived from whole blood, sampled in connection with sensitization to the hapten diphenylcyclopropenone (DPC). The receptors come from a woman in her forties or fifties with alopecia areata. Some clones in this sample may be carry-over from other donors' samples. Each CDR3 is given with its conserved first and last residue. Each record gives: J gene, V gene, clone size, D gene, CDR3 DNA, CDR3 protein. A D gene is named only where the DNA matches it firmly. Clone sizes are given selectively: once, few, many, or a class where the clone is expanded.

J gene: TRBJ1-5; V gene: TRBV3-1; clone size: many; D gene: -; CDR3 DNA: TGTGCCAGCAGCCAACAAAGGAATCAGCCCCAGCATTTT; CDR3 protein: CASSQQRNQPQHF
J gene: TRBJ1-6; V gene: TRBV20-1; clone size: few; D gene: -; CDR3 DNA: TGCAGTGCCCACAGGGATAGTAATTCACCCCTCCACTTT; CDR3 protein: CSAHRDSNSPLHF
J gene: TRBJ1-5; V gene: TRBV5-6; clone size: few; D gene: TRBD1; CDR3 DNA: TGTGCCAGCAGCTCGACTTGGACAGGTGAAAGCAATCAGCCCCAGCATTTT; CDR3 protein: CASSSTWTGESNQPQHF
J gene: TRBJ2-7; V gene: TRBV20-1; clone size: many; D gene: -; CDR3 DNA: TGCAGTGCTAGAGATCGGGGGCGCGAGCAGTACTTC; CDR3 protein: CSARDRGREQYF
J gene: TRBJ1-1; V gene: TRBV29-1; clone size: many; D gene: -; CDR3 DNA: TGCAGCGTCGACTTTCAGGGTCGGGCTTTCTTT; CDR3 protein: CSVDFQGRAFF
J gene: TRBJ1-5; V gene: TRBV30; clone size: few; D gene: TRBD1; CDR3 DNA: TGTGCCTGGAGGGGACAGGGTATCCAGCCCCAGCATTTT; CDR3 protein: CAWRGQGIQPQHF
J gene: TRBJ2-7; V gene: TRBV6-1; clone size: many; D gene: -; CDR3 DNA: TGTGCCAGCAGTGAAGCGCCGGTGCCCGCCTACGAGCAGTACTTC; CDR3 protein: CASSEAPVPAYEQYF
J gene: TRBJ2-1; V gene: TRBV27; clone size: many; D gene: -; CDR3 DNA: TGTGCCGCGGGCTTTCCAAGGGCGCAGTTCTTC; CDR3 protein: CAAGFPRAQFF
J gene: TRBJ1-5; V gene: TRBV9; clone size: -; D gene: -; CDR3 DNA: TGTGCCAGCAGCTCCGGGGGCTTTAGCAATCAGCCCCAGCATTTT; CDR3 protein: CASSSGGFSNQPQHF
J gene: TRBJ1-6; V gene: TRBV28; clone size: -; D gene: TRBD1; CDR3 DNA: TGTGCCAGCAGCTCCACCAGAGGGGGCGGGGTTACCCTCCACTTT; CDR3 protein: CASSSTRGGGVTLHF
J gene: TRBJ2-4; V gene: TRBV3-1; clone size: -; D gene: TRBD1; CDR3 DNA: TGTGCCAGCAGCCATCCAGTAGGGACAGGGGACGGCGACATTCAGTACTTC; CDR3 protein: CASSHPVGTGDGDIQYF
J gene: TRBJ2-2; V gene: TRBV20-1; clone size: -; D gene: TRBD1; CDR3 DNA: TGCAGTGCTAGGGAGACAGGGGGCGGCGGGGAGCTGTTTTTT; CDR3 protein: CSARETGGGGELFF
J gene: TRBJ1-1; V gene: TRBV6-5; clone size: few; D gene: -; CDR3 DNA: TGTGCCAGCAGCGGACGGGCCACTGAAGCTTTCTTT; CDR3 protein: CASSGRATEAFF
J gene: TRBJ2-7; V gene: TRBV11-3; clone size: many; D gene: -; CDR3 DNA: TGTGCCAGCAGCTTAGGCGGGGGCAGCGACGAGCAGTACTTC; CDR3 protein: CASSLGGGSDEQYF
J gene: TRBJ2-3; V gene: TRBV27; clone size: many; D gene: TRBD2; CDR3 DNA: TGTGCCAGCAGTCCCCGAGGGCTAGCGGGAGTGAGTACAGATACGCAGTATTTT; CDR3 protein: CASSPRGLAGVSTDTQYF
J gene: TRBJ1-1; V gene: TRBV29-1; clone size: few; D gene: -; CDR3 DNA: TGCAGCGTTGTGAGGCAGGGTATGAACACTGAAGCTTTCTTT; CDR3 protein: CSVVRQGMNTEAFF
J gene: TRBJ2-3; V gene: TRBV7-9; clone size: few; D gene: -; CDR3 DNA: TGTGCCGGAGCCGGCGGGGTTAGCACAGATACGCAGTATTTT; CDR3 protein: CAGAGGVSTDTQYF
J gene: TRBJ2-3; V gene: TRBV20-1; clone size: many; D gene: TRBD1; CDR3 DNA: TGCAGTGCTCCCGGGACAGGGGTAGGAGATACGCAGTATTTT; CDR3 protein: CSAPGTGVGDTQYF
J gene: TRBJ2-1; V gene: TRBV2; clone size: many; D gene: TRBD2; CDR3 DNA: TGTGCCAGCAGTGAACCGGGAGGCCGTTTGTCCAATGAGCAGTTCTTC; CDR3 protein: CASSEPGGRLSNEQFF
J gene: TRBJ2-7; V gene: TRBV28; clone size: many; D gene: -; CDR3 DNA: TGTGCCAGCAGATGGGGGGTCCACGAGCAGTACTTC; CDR3 protein: CASRWGVHEQYF
J gene: TRBJ2-4; V gene: TRBV10-3; clone size: -; D gene: TRBD1; CDR3 DNA: TGTGCCATCAGTGGGGGATGGGGACAGGGGCGGTTGTCGGACATTCAGTACTTC; CDR3 protein: CAISGGWGQGRLSDIQYF
J gene: TRBJ2-7; V gene: TRBV27; clone size: many; D gene: TRBD1; CDR3 DNA: TGTGCCAGCAGTTTTGCTCAGGGGGCGGGAGAGCAGTACTTC; CDR3 protein: CASSFAQGAGEQYF
J gene: TRBJ2-5; V gene: TRBV7-9; clone size: many; D gene: TRBD2; CDR3 DNA: TGTGCCAGCAGCCGAAGAGCGGGGAAAGAGACCCAGTACTTC; CDR3 protein: CASSRRAGKETQYF
J gene: TRBJ2-7; V gene: TRBV30; clone size: -; D gene: -; CDR3 DNA: TGTGCCTGGAGTGTATCCGGGGGTTCCTACGAGCAGTACTTC; CDR3 protein: CAWSVSGGSYEQYF